Listed below are T cell receptor beta chains from one sample, sequenced in a study of identical twins. TCRdb reprocessed the 5' RACE reads with MiXCR, giving one entry per CDR3 protein. The sample contains over 600,000 distinct CDR3 sequences, over 20% of which appear only once. These same data were also listed under a study on T cells expressing NK-cell markers.

The sequencing input was PBMCs. The receptor source for this set is a woman aged 18 to 35 in good health. Each CDR3 is given with its conserved first and last residue.

V: TRBV10-3
CDR3: CAISGPYNEQFF

V: TRBV5-1
CDR3: CASRSTLASYNEQFF

V: TRBV29-1
CDR3: CSVASYGYTF

V: TRBV30
CDR3: CALRAGGANVLTF

V: TRBV12-3/TRBV12-4
CDR3: CASSLVGQGGATQYF

V: TRBV4-3
CDR3: CASSQVGQGRQETQYF

V: TRBV5-3
CDR3: CARSPDREPYNEQFF

V: TRBV12-3/TRBV12-4
CDR3: CASRPGGPGNEQFF

V: TRBV20-1
CDR3: CSARTSYNTEAFF

V: TRBV27
CDR3: CASSLSSPGPNNEQFF

V: TRBV11-2
CDR3: CASSSSDRGLTNTGELFF

V: TRBV30
CDR3: CAWRGAYEQYF

V: TRBV2
CDR3: CASRNEEDINTDTQYF

V: TRBV7-9
CDR3: CASSLVGVGANVLTF

V: TRBV24-1
CDR3: CATPFTQRGTDTQYF

V: TRBV20-1
CDR3: CSAVGRLDEKLFF

V: TRBV25-1
CDR3: CASSEGLTRVGNEQFF

V: TRBV11-2
CDR3: CASSLVVGGNTEAFF

V: TRBV19
CDR3: CASRIAGNTGELFF

V: TRBV20-1
CDR3: CSARDRGSAGELFF

V: TRBV4-2
CDR3: CASSQVGGGTDTQYF

V: TRBV20-1
CDR3: CSVTGTRSYEQYF

V: TRBV11-2
CDR3: CASSFTAHAYNEQFF

V: TRBV5-5
CDR3: CASSLTGDPGELFF

V: TRBV25-1
CDR3: CASGSASGAYEQYF